This T cell receptor (beta chain) was captured in a study of regulatory T cells in long-lasting Graves disease. Overall study results and limits: With persistent disease, TRBV28, TRBJ1-2 and TRBJ2-5 were the favored segments.

TCR beta libraries were built with iRepertoire HTBI primers and Arm-PCR of CDR3 regions. A single record per CDR3 protein comes from TCRdb applying MiXCR to the multiplex PCR reads. The table includes roughly 510,000 distinct CDR3 sequences, 16% detected once. This clonotype came up many times. Its antigen is as yet unknown. Time point of the sample: newly diagnosed GD, antithyroid drugs for less than 3 months. The TCR library was prepared using RNA isolated from PBMCs. The germline CDR1 and CDR2 sequences are DFQATT and SNEGSKA (reference sequence). This CDR3 has 13 amino acids. V gave up 2 bases and J gave up 0 bases, with 8 bases separating them. These data were also reused for a study on T cells in Graves' hyperthyroidism and ophthalmopathy. This second study says: Exclusion followed for patients with uncontrolled infection, other autoimmune disease, pregnancy or lactation. During a first-round RT-PCR of the TCR CDR3, the HTBI primer set was used.

The receptor was derived from a young man with Graves disease. This material consisted of peripheral blood mononuclear cells (PBMCs), taken at new diagnosis, from a patient treated with antithyroid drugs. This sequence joins TRBV20-1 and TRBJ2-7; D gene unclear. The CDR3 nucleotides read TGCAGTGCTAGAACCGGATACTCCTACGAGCAGTACTTC. Translating it yields CSARTGYSYEQYF.